The 19 T cell receptor beta chains reported below all come from one sample, sequenced in a study of blood T cells in healthy people across ages. Through a sample-barcoded 5' primer and a J-beta primer mix, a second PCR was run for roughly 7 to 12 cycles. TCRdb re-called the 5' RACE reads through MiXCR, storing one row per CDR3 protein. The sample holds around 800,000 distinct CDR3 sequences; 40% to 50% are singletons and the top ten take under 20%. Sequencing was performed on blood. The source of these receptors is a man aged 60 to 75 in good health.

The chain uses TRBV12-3 or TRBV12-4 and TRBJ2-3; D ambiguous. This CDR3 contains 12 residues. The ends were cut back, 6 bases at V and 2 bases at J, with 6 bases in the middle. CDR3 amino acids: CASRVNTDTQYF. The CDR3 bases are TGTGCCAGCAGGGTCAACACAGATACGCAGTATTTT.

A word on this clonotype: The junction does not match germline at one end; this may be a read error. The genes are TRBV29-1 and TRBJ2-1; possibly TRBD2 for D (5 bases). The germline CDR1 and CDR2 sequences are SQVTM and ANQGSEA. The CDR3 loop spans 14 amino acids. CDR3 sequence reads: CSVPVGSSYNGQFF. The CDR3 DNA is TGCAGCGTACCAGTTGGGAGCTCCTACAATGGGCAGTTCTTC.

The chain employs TRBV12-3 or TRBV12-4 and TRBJ2-2, with no clear D. The germline V and J ends were trimmed by 3 bases and 6 bases, with 8 bases remaining between them. CDR3 length: 13 amino acids. The CDR3 loop reads CASSLGPAGELFF. The CDR3 DNA is TGTGCCAGCAGTTTGGGCCCGGCCGGGGAGCTGTTTTTT.

The genes are TRBV28 and TRBJ2-2; D gene uncertain. CDR1 and CDR2 from the germline V gene are MDHEN and SYDVKM. CDR3 length: 14 residues. The V and J ends lost 6 bases and 7 bases respectively, with 15 bases between them. CDR3 sequence reads: CASRRTGSVGELFF. The CDR3 nucleotides are TGTGCCAGCAGACGTACGGGTTCAGTCGGGGAGCTGTTTTTT.

This sequence joins TRBV20-1 and TRBJ2-1, with D tentatively TRBD2 (6 bases). The CDR3 consists of 16 residues. CDR1 is DFQATT and CDR2 is SNEGSKA in the germline V gene (reference sequence). Trimming removed 4 bases at V and 0 bases at J, with 16 bases between. Written as DNA, the CDR3 is TGCAGTGCTACGAGGCGGGATAGGAGCTCCTACAATGAGCAGTTCTTC. Residues: CSATRRDRSSYNEQFF.

This clonotype was picked up one time. The CDR3 loop is CASSAGQGARTDTQYF. The CDR3 DNA follows: TGCGCCAGCAGCGCAGGACAGGGGGCGCGCACAGATACGCAGTATTTT. V and J are TRBV5-1 and TRBJ2-3; 11 bases are shared with TRBD1. Trimming cost V 4 bases and J 1 base; bases outside gene matches: 5. The CDR3 is 16 amino acids. Germline CDR1 is SGHRS and CDR2 is YFSETQ.

This clonotype was seen more than once but under ten times. J is TRBJ1-1 and V is TRBV6-5; 7 nucleotides match TRBD1. The CDR3 extends over 11 amino acids. Germline CDR1 is MNHEY and CDR2 is SVGAGI. The J segment lost 11 bases and the V segment lost 2 bases, leaving 2 bases of the junction unmatched. The CDR3 DNA sequence: TGTGCCAGCAGTTACACAGGGGCGGCTTTCTTT. Amino acid sequence: CASSYTGAAFF.

A remark on this clonotype: One end of the junction varies from germline; a read error may be responsible. This chain connects TRBV10-3 to TRBJ1-1; D is unclear. Per germline, CDR1 ENHRY and CDR2 SYGVKD. This CDR3 contains 12 residues. CDR3: CVISGHSTEAFF. DNA for the CDR3: TGTGTCATCAGTGGCCACAGCACTGAAGCTTTCTTT.

The chain employs TRBV4-3 and TRBJ2-3; 7 bases are a match to TRBD2. This CDR3 comprises 13 residues. Germline assignment: CDR1 LGHNA and CDR2 YSLEER. V was clipped by 0 bases and J by 8 bases; unmatched bases: 2. The CDR3 region is CASSQDWEGTQYF. CDR3 DNA: TGCGCCAGCAGCCAAGACTGGGAGGGTACGCAGTATTTT.

This clonotype was detected only a few times. The chain is built from TRBV7-9 and TRBJ1-1; D is uncertain. In germline, CDR1 is SEHNR, CDR2 FQNEAQ (reference sequence). V lost 6 bases and J 5 bases, leaving 13 bases between the germline ends. The CDR3 extends over 13 amino acids. Here the CDR3 reads CASRPTPGTEAFF. The CDR3 coding sequence is TGTGCCAGCAGACCTACACCAGGTACTGAAGCTTTCTTT.

The sample holds a few counts of this clonotype. A read error may be the cause here, since a much bigger clone is one base away. V gene TRBV3-1 combines with J gene TRBJ2-7; tentatively, D is TRBD1 (6 bases). Trimming stripped 4 bases from V and 8 bases from J, with 12 bases between. Germline CDR1 is LGHDT and CDR2 is YNNKEL (reference sequence). The CDR3 covers 12 residues. The CDR3 spells CASSPTWGQQYF. The CDR3 DNA is TGTGCCAGCAGCCCAACATGGGGGCAGCAGTACTTC.

The chain links TRBV9 to TRBJ2-3; D remains unclear. This CDR3 spans 14 amino acids. Germline values: CDR1 SGDLS, CDR2 YYNGEE. V shed 4 bases and J shed 2 bases, with 11 bases lying between them. The CDR3 coding sequence is TGTGCCAGCAGCCCTCGACCGGACACAGATACGCAGTATTTT. This encodes CASSPRPDTDTQYF.

This chain uses TRBV10-3 with TRBJ1-2; D not resolved. CDR1 and CDR2 (germline): ENHRY, SYGVKD. The CDR3 length is 15 residues. Deletions cut 0 bases from V and 0 bases from J, with 8 bases between. As DNA, the CDR3 is TGTGCCATCAGTGAGTCGTGGTCCTCTAACTATGGCTACACCTTC. This sequence encodes CAISESWSSNYGYTF.

Points on this clonotype: A read error may produce the germline difference seen at one junction end. The gene calls are TRBV4-3 and TRBJ1-1; 8 bases agree with TRBD1. Germline V lookup: CDR1 LGHNA, CDR2 YSLEER. The CDR3 loop spans 14 amino acids. The CDR3 protein is CASSEDRGNTEAFF. DNA for the CDR3: TGCGCCAGCAGCGAAGACAGGGGCAACACTGAAGCTTTCTTT.

This clonotype was found once. The CDR3 region has the DNA TGTGCCAGCAGCCAGGGGGCCGGGGAGCTGTTTTTT. Translating gives CASSQGAGELFF. The rearrangement links TRBV12-3 or TRBV12-4 to TRBJ2-2; 7 positions agree with TRBD1. V was pared by 6 bases and J by 6 bases, with 1 base of the junction left unmatched. The CDR3 loop spans 12 amino acids.

The chain links TRBV12-3 or TRBV12-4 to TRBJ2-1; TRBD2 matches at 11 bases. Trimming removed 6 bases from V and 5 bases from J; junction bases left unmatched: 9. The length of the CDR3 is 16 residues. The CDR3 loop is CASRNSGGAIHNEQFF. The CDR3 nucleotides read TGTGCCAGCAGGAATAGCGGGGGGGCAATACACAATGAGCAGTTCTTC.

The sample holds one count of this clonotype. The rearrangement links TRBV7-8 to TRBJ1-2; D is unclear. CDR3 length equals 14 residues. V lost 3 bases and J 6 bases, leaving 14 bases between the germline ends. Germline V gives CDR1 SGHVS, CDR2 FQNEAQ. The CDR3 DNA follows: TGTGCCAGCAGCTTTGGTGAGGTAGTAGATGGCTACACCTTC. Its translation: CASSFGEVVDGYTF.

The chain couples TRBV2 to TRBJ2-1, with 11 bases aligning to TRBD1. Unmatched junction bases numbered 8, after V lost 10 bases and J lost 6 bases. The CDR3 is made up of 14 amino acids. From germline, CDR1 is SNHLY and CDR2 FYNNEI. The CDR3 DNA follows: TGTGCCACCGAAAGAGGGACAGGGGGCAATGAGCAGTTCTTC. It translates to CATERGTGGNEQFF.

This clonotype was found a few times. The chain combines TRBV4-3 with TRBJ1-6, with TRBD1 identical over 8 bases. V lost 0 bases, J lost 8 bases, and 12 bases stayed unmatched. From germline, CDR1 is LGHNA and CDR2 YSLEER. There are 18 residues in the CDR3. The CDR3 region is CASSQDPYLRTGYSPLHF. The DNA for the CDR3 is TGCGCCAGCAGCCAAGATCCTTATCTCAGGACAGGGTATTCACCCCTCCACTTT.